This entry lists 21 T cell receptor beta chains sequenced from one sample in a study of radiotherapy plus CTLA-4 blockade in lung cancer. Sequencing used immunoSEQ multiplex PCR; TCRdb keeps in-frame clones, though not all of them. The sample holds about 97,000 clones, roughly 79% seen once. Sequencing was performed on peripheral blood, taken from a patient treated with radiotherapy plus ipilimumab. These TCRs come from a human donor with non-small cell lung cancer who had a partial response to radiotherapy plus ipilimumab. Some clones in this sample may be carry-over from other donors' samples.

A few counts support this clone. The chain carries TRBV6-1 and TRBJ1-2, with D unclear. The CDR3 is made up of 13 amino acids. Trimming cost V 11 bases and J 0 bases, with 13 bases left between them. The germline V gene has CDR1 MNHNS and CDR2 SASEGT. The CDR3 region has the DNA TGTGCCGGGTCCAGAGGTGCTAACTATGGCTACACCTTC. Residues: CAGSRGANYGYTF.

This rearrangement joins TRBV19 to TRBJ2-1, with TRBD2 as a possible D gene (6 bases). This CDR3 has 13 residues. Trimming took off 7 bases at V and 8 bases at J, with 15 bases between the two ends. CDR1 is LNHDA and CDR2 is SQIVND in the germline V gene (reference sequence). The CDR3 is CASTPGERDEQFF. CDR3 nucleotide sequence: TGTGCCAGTACCCCGGGAGAACGAGATGAGCAGTTCTTC.

The chain has TRBV5-8 and TRBJ2-1; TRBD2 aligns across 8 bases. Germline loops: CDR1 SGHTS, CDR2 YDEGEE. The CDR3 loop spans 15 amino acids. J gave up 3 bases and V 4 bases, and 6 bases lay outside the gene matches. The CDR3 sequence is CASSLTSGFYNEQFF. DNA for the CDR3: TGTGCCAGCAGCCTAACTAGCGGATTCTACAATGAGCAGTTCTTC. The full variable domain, its missing parts supplied by reference TRBV5-8 and TRBJ2-1, is EAGVTQSPTHLIKTRGQQATLRCSPISGHTSVYWYQQALGLGLQFLLWYDEGEERNRGNFPPRFSGRQFPNYSSELNVNALELEDSALYLCASSLTSGFYNEQFFGPGTRLTVL.

This chain connects TRBV19 to TRBJ1-5; D perhaps matches TRBD1 (6 bases). The CDR3 runs to 15 residues. Germline values: CDR1 LNHDA, CDR2 SQIVND (reference sequence). Deletions cut 3 bases from V and 7 bases from J, with 16 bases between. CDR3: CASSIIGQPWQPQHF. DNA for the CDR3: TGTGCCAGTAGTATCATAGGACAGCCTTGGCAGCCCCAGCATTTT.

CDR3 loop: CAWSGTAGNTIYF. The CDR3 coding sequence is TGTGCCTGGAGTGGGACAGCCGGAAACACCATATATTTT. J is TRBJ1-3 and V is TRBV30, with D tentatively TRBD1 (6 bases). CDR1 is GTSNPN, CDR2 SVGIG, per germline (reference sequence). The CDR3 totals 13 residues. V lost 1 base and J lost 4, with 8 bases in between.

The V and J genes are TRBV5-1 and TRBJ1-4, with 8 bases lining up with TRBD1. This CDR3 region has 14 residues. The V segment lost 7 bases and the J segment 5 bases; nucleotides outside the gene matches: 7. Germline CDR1 is SGHRS and CDR2 is YFSETQ. In DNA, the CDR3 is TGCGCCAGCCAAAGGACAGGGAAAAATGAAAAACTGTTTTTT. Residues: CASQRTGKNEKLFF.

The rearrangement links TRBV27 to TRBJ1-4, with D uncertain. The CDR3 covers 13 residues. Trimming shortened V by 5 bases and J by 8 bases, and 12 bases separated the two germline ends. Germline V gene data show CDR1 as MNHEY and CDR2 as SMNVEV (reference sequence). For the CDR3, the DNA is TGTGCCAGCAGTCCAAGAACGGGGGAAAAACTGTTTTTT. As protein: CASSPRTGEKLFF.

This clone was seen just once. This rearrangement joins TRBV4-2 to TRBJ2-7; 11 nucleotides align to TRBD2. V was pared by 4 bases and J by 2 bases, with 4 bases of the junction left unmatched. CDR3 length: 15 residues. The germline V gene encodes CDR1 LGHNA and CDR2 YNFKEQ. In nucleotides, the CDR3 is TGTGCCAGCAGCCTCGCTAGCGGGAGGACCTACGAGCAGTACTTC. It translates to CASSLASGRTYEQYF.

The V call is TRBV11-2, the J call TRBJ2-2, with 14 bases aligning to TRBD2. Trimming took 5 bases from V and 6 from J; bases not matched to a gene: 2. Germline V gene sequence: CDR1 SGHAT, CDR2 FQNNGV. This CDR3 is built from 15 residues. CDR3 in DNA: TGTGCCAGCAGCCCGGGACTAGCGGGAGCCGGGGAGCTGTTTTTT. It encodes CASSPGLAGAGELFF.

The chain uses TRBV11-3 and TRBJ2-7; 8 bases align to TRBD2. Per germline, CDR1 SGHNT and CDR2 YENEEA. The CDR3 sequence is 17 residues long. V lost 0 bases and J lost 5; bases outside the gene matches: 12. For the CDR3, the DNA is TGTGCCAGCAGCTTAGACAGGAGCGGGAGACCCGGAGACGAGCAGTACTTC. Its translation is CASSLDRSGRPGDEQYF.

The count of this clone is one. This chain uses TRBV6-5 with TRBJ1-2; 10 bases fit TRBD1. This CDR3 has 15 residues. After removal of 6 bases from V and 12 bases from J, the junction contained 16 bases not matched to a gene. Per germline, CDR1 MNHEY and CDR2 SVGAGI. CDR3 in DNA: TGTGCCAGCAGACGGGGAAGGGACAGGGGTTTCGAAGACACCTTC. Translation: CASRRGRDRGFEDTF.

J is TRBJ1-6 and V is TRBV19; D possibly corresponds to TRBD1 (6 bases). V was trimmed by 3 bases and J by 4 bases, leaving 10 bases between them. Germline V CDR1 and CDR2: LNHDA, SQIVND (reference sequence). The CDR3 has 15 amino acids. As DNA, the CDR3 is TGTGCCAGTAGTATCTCACAGGGTTATAATTCACCCCTCCACTTT. Its protein is CASSISQGYNSPLHF. Full variable domain (outside the CDR3, taken from reference TRBV19 and TRBJ1-6): DGGITQSPKYLFRKEGQNVTLSCEQNLNHDAMYWYRQDPGQGLRLIYYSQIVNDFQKGDIAEGYSVSREKKESFPLTVTSAQKNPTAFYLCASSISQGYNSPLHFGNGTRLTVT.

The chain employs TRBV10-2 and TRBJ2-1, with D possibly TRBD2 on 6 matching bases. V lost 6 bases and J lost 4, with 16 bases in between. This CDR3 contains 15 residues. CDR1 is WSHSY and CDR2 is SAAADI in the germline V gene. CDR3: CASSSTGTQYNEQFF. As DNA, the CDR3 is TGCGCCAGCAGCTCCACCGGGACTCAATACAATGAGCAGTTCTTC.

V is TRBV5-1 and J is TRBJ2-7, with a possible D match to TRBD2 (5 bases). This CDR3 has 14 amino acids. Trimming shortened V by 2 bases and J by 6 bases, and 15 bases separated the two germline ends. In germline, CDR1 is SGHRS, CDR2 YFSETQ. The CDR3 loop reads CASSFDGRLSEQYF. CDR3 DNA sequence: TGCGCCAGCAGCTTCGACGGACGACTATCCGAGCAGTACTTC.

This chain links TRBV7-8 with TRBJ2-1; 7 positions match TRBD1. J was trimmed by 2 bases and V by 3 bases; bases with no gene match: 1. CDR3 size: 14 residues. Looked up from germline, CDR1 is SGHVS and CDR2 is FQNEAQ. CDR3 nucleotide sequence: TGTGCCAGCAGCTTTGGGACAGCCTACAATGAGCAGTTCTTC. Protein product: CASSFGTAYNEQFF.

The V and J genes are TRBV6-1 and TRBJ2-5; 7 positions match TRBD1. The V and J ends lost 8 bases and 7 bases, in that order; junction bases with no gene match: 13. Germline loops: CDR1 MNHNS, CDR2 SASEGT. The CDR3 runs 14 residues. DNA of the CDR3: TGTGCCAGCCAAAAGGGACAGCCAGTTGGGACCCAGTACTTC. It specifies CASQKGQPVGTQYF.

This rearrangement joins TRBV29-1 to TRBJ1-2; D perhaps matches TRBD1 (5 bases). Germline CDR1 is SQVTM and CDR2 is ANQGSEA. The V end was cut by 7 bases, the J end by 0 bases, with 21 bases between. The CDR3 contains 16 residues. The CDR3 sequence: CSAVSRSDRSNYGYTF. CDR3 nucleotides: TGCAGCGCCGTATCTCGGTCCGACAGATCTAACTATGGCTACACCTTC.

V gene TRBV5-1 combines with J gene TRBJ1-4, with D tentatively TRBD1 (6 bases). The CDR3 extends over 14 amino acids. V lost 2 bases and J 4 bases, leaving 9 bases between the germline ends. Germline V CDR1 and CDR2: SGHRS, YFSETQ. CDR3 in amino acids: CASSLGQINEKLFF. As DNA, the CDR3 is TGCGCCAGCAGCTTAGGACAGATTAATGAAAAACTGTTTTTT.

This clone was observed a handful of times. The genes are TRBV6-6 and TRBJ1-3; possible D gene TRBD1, 5 bases. Germline CDR1 reads MNHNY; CDR2 reads SVGAGI (reference sequence). V gave up 7 bases and J gave up 0 bases, with 10 bases separating them. This CDR3 has 14 residues. The CDR3, as DNA: TGTGCCAGCATCTCAGGGCCCTCTGGAAACACCATATATTTT. Translating it yields CASISGPSGNTIYF.

V usage is TRBV18 and J usage is TRBJ1-4; 9 bases map to TRBD1. Trimming at V came to 6 bases and at J to 3 bases, leaving 8 bases not matched to a gene. Germline lookup yields CDR1 KGHSH and CDR2 LQKENI. The CDR3 contains 16 residues. CDR3: CASSYDRGSSNEKLFF. CDR3 bases: TGTGCCAGCTCCTACGACAGGGGGTCGTCTAATGAAAAACTGTTTTTT.

The chain employs TRBV20-1 and TRBJ1-1, with D tentatively TRBD1 (6 bases). The CDR3 is 11 residues long. From germline, CDR1 is DFQATT and CDR2 SNEGSKA (reference sequence). Trimming left V 6 bases short and J 5 bases short, with 10 bases between. Written as DNA, the CDR3 is TGCAGTGCGGTCAGGGGTACTGAAGCTTTCTTT. Its translation is CSAVRGTEAFF.